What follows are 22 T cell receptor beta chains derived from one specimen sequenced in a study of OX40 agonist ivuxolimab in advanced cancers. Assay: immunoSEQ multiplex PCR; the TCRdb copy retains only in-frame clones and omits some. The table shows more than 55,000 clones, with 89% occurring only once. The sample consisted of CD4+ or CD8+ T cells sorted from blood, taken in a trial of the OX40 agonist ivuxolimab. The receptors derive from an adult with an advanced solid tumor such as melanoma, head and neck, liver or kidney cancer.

This CDR3 reads CANGQFNDDTQYF. The CDR3, as DNA: TGTGCCAACGGACAGTTCAATGATGATACGCAGTATTTT. The J gene is TRBJ2-3, the V gene TRBV10-3; D possibly corresponds to TRBD1 (6 bases). Germline V gives CDR1 ENHRY, CDR2 SYGVKD. The CDR3 totals 13 residues. Deletions cut 10 bases from V and 6 bases from J, with 17 bases between.

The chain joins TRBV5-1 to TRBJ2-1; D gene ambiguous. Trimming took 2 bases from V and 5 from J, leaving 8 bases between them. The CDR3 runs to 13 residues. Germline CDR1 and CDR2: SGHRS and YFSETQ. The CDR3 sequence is CASSFSSNNEQFF. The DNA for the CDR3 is TGCGCCAGCAGCTTCTCCTCAAACAATGAGCAGTTCTTC.

The CDR3, as DNA: TGTGCCAGCAGTTTAAACAGGGTTTTGAACACTGAAGCTTTCTTT. Translated: CASSLNRVLNTEAFF. The chain is built from TRBV6-5 and TRBJ1-1, with D tentatively TRBD1 (6 bases). The germline V gene encodes CDR1 MNHEY and CDR2 SVGAGI. Trimming took off 4 bases at V and 0 bases at J, with 12 bases between the two ends. The CDR3 totals 15 residues.

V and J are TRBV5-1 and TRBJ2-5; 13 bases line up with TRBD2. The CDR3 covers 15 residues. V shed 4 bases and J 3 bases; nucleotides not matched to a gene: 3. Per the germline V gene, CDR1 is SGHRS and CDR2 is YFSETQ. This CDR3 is CASSLGTSGEETQYF. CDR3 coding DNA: TGCGCCAGCAGCCTCGGGACTAGCGGGGAAGAGACCCAGTACTTC.

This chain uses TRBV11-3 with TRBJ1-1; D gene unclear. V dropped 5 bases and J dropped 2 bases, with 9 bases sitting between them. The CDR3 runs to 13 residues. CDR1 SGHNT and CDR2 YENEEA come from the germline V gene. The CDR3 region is CASSKEANTEAFF. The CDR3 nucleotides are TGTGCCAGCAGCAAGGAGGCTAACACTGAAGCTTTCTTT.

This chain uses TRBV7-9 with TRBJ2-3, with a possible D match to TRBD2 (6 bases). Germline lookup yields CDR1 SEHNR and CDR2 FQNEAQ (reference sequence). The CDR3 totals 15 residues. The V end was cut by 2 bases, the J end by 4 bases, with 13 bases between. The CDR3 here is CASSLIAGLADTQYF. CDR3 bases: TGTGCCAGCAGCTTAATTGCGGGATTGGCAGATACGCAGTATTTT.

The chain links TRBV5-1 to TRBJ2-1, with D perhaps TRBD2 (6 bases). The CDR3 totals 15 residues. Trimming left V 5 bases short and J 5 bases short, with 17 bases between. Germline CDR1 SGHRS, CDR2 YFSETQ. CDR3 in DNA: TGCGCCAGCAGAACCTACGTCGGGGGAAACAATGAGCAGTTCTTC. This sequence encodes CASRTYVGGNNEQFF. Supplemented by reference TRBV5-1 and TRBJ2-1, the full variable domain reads KAGVTQTPRYLIKTRGQQVTLSCSPISGHRSVSWYQQTPGQGLQFLFEYFSETQRNKGNFPGRFSGRQFSNSRSEMNVSTLELGDSALYLCASRTYVGGNNEQFFGPGTRLTVL.

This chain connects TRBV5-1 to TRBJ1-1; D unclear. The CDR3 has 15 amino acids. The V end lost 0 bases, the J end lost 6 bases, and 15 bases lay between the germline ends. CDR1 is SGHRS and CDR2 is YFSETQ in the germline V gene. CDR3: CASSLAPGGLSEAFF. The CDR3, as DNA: TGCGCCAGCAGCTTGGCCCCGGGTGGTCTCTCTGAAGCTTTCTTT.

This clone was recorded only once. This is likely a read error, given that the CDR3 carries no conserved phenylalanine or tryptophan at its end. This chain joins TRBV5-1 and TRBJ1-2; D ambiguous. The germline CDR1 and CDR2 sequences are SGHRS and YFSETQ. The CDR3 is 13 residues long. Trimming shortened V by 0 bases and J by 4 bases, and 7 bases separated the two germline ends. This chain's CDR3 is CASSLGSGYGYTL. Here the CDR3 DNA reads TGCGCCAGCAGCTTGGGGTCGGGCTATGGCTACACCCTC.

In nucleotides, the CDR3 is TGTGCCAGCAGCCCCCGCCGGACAGGGGTGAATGAGCAGTTCTTC. Its translation: CASSPRRTGVNEQFF. This chain links TRBV14 with TRBJ2-1; TRBD1 matches at 9 bases. Trimming cost V 4 bases and J 7 bases; bases outside gene matches: 8. Germline-derived CDR1 and CDR2 are SGHDN and FVKESK. The CDR3 spans 15 residues.

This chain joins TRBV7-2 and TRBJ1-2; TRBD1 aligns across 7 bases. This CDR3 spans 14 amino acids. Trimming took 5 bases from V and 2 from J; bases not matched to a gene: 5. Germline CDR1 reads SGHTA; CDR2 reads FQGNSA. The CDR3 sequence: CASSPRGVNYGYTF. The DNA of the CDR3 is TGTGCCAGCAGCCCCAGGGGGGTCAACTATGGCTACACCTTC.

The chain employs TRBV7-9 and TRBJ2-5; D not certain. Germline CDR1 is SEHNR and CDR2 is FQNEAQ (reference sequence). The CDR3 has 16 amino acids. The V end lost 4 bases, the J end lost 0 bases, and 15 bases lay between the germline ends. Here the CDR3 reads CASSSFFTEYQETQYF. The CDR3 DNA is TGTGCCAGCAGCTCCTTCTTTACTGAGTACCAAGAGACCCAGTACTTC.

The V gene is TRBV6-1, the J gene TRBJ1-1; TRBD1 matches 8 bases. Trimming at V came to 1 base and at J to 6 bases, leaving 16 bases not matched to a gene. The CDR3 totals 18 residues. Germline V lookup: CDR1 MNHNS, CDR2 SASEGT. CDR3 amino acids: CASSEGVGPGGSGAEAFF. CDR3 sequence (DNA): TGTGCCAGCAGTGAAGGTGTAGGGCCAGGGGGCTCGGGCGCTGAAGCTTTCTTT.

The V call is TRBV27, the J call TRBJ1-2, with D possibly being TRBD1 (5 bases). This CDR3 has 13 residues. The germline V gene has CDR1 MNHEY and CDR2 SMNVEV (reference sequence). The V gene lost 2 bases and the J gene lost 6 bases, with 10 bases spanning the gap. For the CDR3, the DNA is TGTGCCAGCAGTTTAAGAGGGACCCATGGCTACACCTTC. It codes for CASSLRGTHGYTF.

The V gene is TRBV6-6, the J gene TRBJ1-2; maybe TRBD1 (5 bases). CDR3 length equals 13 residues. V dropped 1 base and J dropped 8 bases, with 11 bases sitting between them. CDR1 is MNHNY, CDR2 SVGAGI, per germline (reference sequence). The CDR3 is CASSYFQGTGYTF. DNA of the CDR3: TGTGCCAGCAGTTACTTTCAGGGTACGGGCTACACCTTC.

The CDR3 is CASSNRAPSYNSPLHF. Written as DNA, the CDR3 is TGTGCCAGCAGTAACCGGGCCCCCTCCTATAATTCACCCCTCCACTTT. V is TRBV27 and J is TRBJ1-6, with D unclear. This CDR3 is built from 16 residues. Germline CDR1 reads MNHEY; CDR2 reads SMNVEV (reference sequence). V was shortened by 5 bases and J by 0 bases, with 11 bases between the two germline ends.

CDR3 loop: CASSVVASGNTIYF. Written as DNA, the CDR3 is TGTGCCAGCAGCGTAGTTGCCTCTGGAAACACCATATATTTT. The chain recombines TRBV9 with TRBJ1-3; D unclear. Germline loops: CDR1 SGDLS, CDR2 YYNGEE. The CDR3 runs 14 residues. Deletions cut 0 bases from V and 0 bases from J, with 4 bases between. Based on the CDR3 plus reference TRBV9 and TRBJ1-3, the full variable domain is DSGVTQTPKHLITATGQRVTLRCSPRSGDLSVYWYQQSLDQGLQFLIQYYNGEERAKGNILERFSAQQFPDLHSELNLSSLELGDSALYFCASSVVASGNTIYFGEGSWLTVV.

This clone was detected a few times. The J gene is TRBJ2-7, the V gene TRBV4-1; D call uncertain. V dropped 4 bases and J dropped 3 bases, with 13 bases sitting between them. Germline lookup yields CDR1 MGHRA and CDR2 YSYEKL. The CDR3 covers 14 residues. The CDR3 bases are TGCGCCAGCAGCCTGACGGCACTCCACTACGAGCAGTACTTC. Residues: CASSLTALHYEQYF.

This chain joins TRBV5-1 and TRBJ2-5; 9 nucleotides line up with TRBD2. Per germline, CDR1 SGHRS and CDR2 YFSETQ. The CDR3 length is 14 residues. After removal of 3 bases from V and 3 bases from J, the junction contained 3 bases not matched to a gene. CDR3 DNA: TGCGCCAGCAGCTATAGCGGGGGAGAAGAGACCCAGTACTTC. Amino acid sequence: CASSYSGGEETQYF.

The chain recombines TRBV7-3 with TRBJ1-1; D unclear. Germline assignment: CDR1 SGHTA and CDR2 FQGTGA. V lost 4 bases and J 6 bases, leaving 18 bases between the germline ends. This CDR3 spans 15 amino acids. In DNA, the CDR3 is TGTGCCAGCAGCTCTCCCCGTGGGGTTAAAGCTGAAGCTTTCTTT. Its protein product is CASSSPRGVKAEAFF.

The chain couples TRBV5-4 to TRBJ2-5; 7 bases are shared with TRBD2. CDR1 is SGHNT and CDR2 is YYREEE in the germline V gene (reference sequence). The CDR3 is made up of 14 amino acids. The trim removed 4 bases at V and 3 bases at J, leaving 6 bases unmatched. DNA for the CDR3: TGTGCCAGCAGCATAGGACTAGGGGAAGAGACCCAGTACTTC. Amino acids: CASSIGLGEETQYF.

The CDR3 reads CASSLVFGTEAFF. In DNA, the CDR3 is TGTGCCAGCAGTTTAGTCTTTGGGACTGAAGCTTTCTTT. V usage is TRBV28 and J usage is TRBJ1-1; D is ambiguous. V dropped 2 bases and J dropped 5 bases, with 9 bases sitting between them. CDR1 and CDR2 (germline): MDHEN, SYDVKM. There are 13 residues in the CDR3.